This entry concerns a single T cell receptor beta chain. What it binds is unknown. This sample was included in a study of T cell responses to AZD1222 COVID-19 vaccine. The study's findings and limits: In the spike-specific TCR repertoire, nearly half reportedly target unmutated variant regions. Mapped onto spike, vaccine-associated CD4 TCRs spanned it and were dominant at 160-218 and 743-854. Clonal diversity was possibly underestimated, and the donors were mostly white British, with more females.

Trimming cost V 0 bases and J 0 bases, with 13 bases left between them. The length of the CDR3 is 17 residues. Germline CDR1 and CDR2: LGHDT and YNNKEL (reference sequence). The protocol was immunoSEQ multiplex PCR, while the TCRdb copy is restricted to in-frame clones and leaves out a portion. The table has roughly 150,000 clones, over 90% seen once. The gene calls are TRBV3-1 (or the pseudogene TRBV3-2) and TRBJ2-3, with D possibly called TRBD1 or TRBD2 (5 bases each). Sample: peripheral blood, taken on day 0 of AZD1222 vaccination. This receptor was taken from an adult in good health. The CDR3 nucleotides read TGTGCCAGCAGCCAAGACATACCGGGGCTTAGCACAGATACGCAGTATTTT. This encodes CASSQDIPGLSTDTQYF.